This is a list of T cell receptor beta chains from one sample in a study of T cells in Graves' hyperthyroidism and ophthalmopathy. TCRdb passed the multiplex PCR reads through MiXCR, listing each CDR3 protein once. Of around 660,000 distinct CDR3 sequences listed, over 40% are singletons. The material sequenced was peripheral blood or thyroid tissue (not recorded which). The receptors come from an adult man with Graves' disease, either hyperthyroidism or ophthalmopathy (not recorded which). Each CDR3 is given with its conserved first and last residue. D genes are given only for firm matches. Clone size is given for some rows only: seen once, a few or many times, or a class if the clone is expanded.

CDR3 DNA | CDR3 protein | clone size | D gene | V gene | CDR3 length | J gene
TGCAGTGCTAGTCCATTGACGGGGAATCAGCCCCAGCATTTT | CSASPLTGNQPQHF | - | - | TRBV20-1 | 14 | TRBJ1-5
TGCGCCAGCAGCTTGCCCCTAAGGGACAATGAAAAACTGTTTTTT | CASSLPLRDNEKLFF | - | - | TRBV5-1 | 15 | TRBJ1-4
TGTGCCAGTAGTCCACGACAAGTGGGTGAAAAACTGTTTTTT | CASSPRQVGEKLFF | many | - | TRBV19 | 14 | TRBJ1-4
TGTGCCAGCACAGGTGGGGCCAACGTCCTGACTTTC | CASTGGANVLTF | - | - | TRBV7-8 | 12 | TRBJ2-6
TGTGCCAGCAGCGTGGCGGACAGCTCCTATAATTCACCCCTCCACTTT | CASSVADSSYNSPLHF | - | - | TRBV9 | 16 | TRBJ1-6
TGTGCCAGCAGCCAGACAGGGTCCGTTGAAGCTTTCTTT | CASSQTGSVEAFF | - | TRBD1 | TRBV14 | 13 | TRBJ1-1
TGTGCCAGCAGTCTCCTTCCGGGATTTGATAATTCACCCCTCCACTTT | CASSLLPGFDNSPLHF | - | - | TRBV7-8 | 16 | TRBJ1-6
TGTGCCAGTAGTATATGGGGGGACGGGAATCAGCCCCAGCATTTT | CASSIWGDGNQPQHF | - | - | TRBV19 | 15 | TRBJ1-5
TGCAGTGCTTCCCATTCCCGGGCCAATATGGAGACCCAGTACTTC | CSASHSRANMETQYF | many | - | TRBV20-1 | 15 | TRBJ2-5
TGTGCCAGCAGGGGCAGGGCTCGCGGGGAGCTGTTTTTT | CASRGRARGELFF | - | - | TRBV6-5 | 13 | TRBJ2-2
TGTGCCAGCAGCTTTGCGGGACAAAGCAATCAGCCCCAGCATTTT | CASSFAGQSNQPQHF | - | - | TRBV7-9 | 15 | TRBJ1-5
TGTGCCAGCAGTGAGGGGGGATTTCAGCCCCAGCATTTT | CASSEGGFQPQHF | - | - | TRBV2 | 13 | TRBJ1-5
TGTGCCACCCGCAGAGGAGGGACAGGGTTATTGAGCACTGAAGCTTTCTTT | CATRRGGTGLLSTEAFF | - | TRBD1 | TRBV15 | 17 | TRBJ1-1
TGCGCCAGCAGCCCCTATGTATGGACAGGGGTCTACACCTTC | CASSPYVWTGVYTF | - | TRBD1 | TRBV2 | 14 | TRBJ1-2
TGTGCCAGCAGGGACAGGGGGGGTAGGAACACTGAAGCTTTCTTT | CASRDRGGRNTEAFF | few | TRBD1 | TRBV2 | 15 | TRBJ1-1
TGCAGTGCTAGAGGGGACTTAGCGAGGGAGACCCAGTACTTC | CSARGDLARETQYF | - | - | TRBV20-1 | 14 | TRBJ2-5
TGTGCCAGCAGCTTAATTGGGTCAGGGACCACCGGGGAGCTGTTTTTT | CASSLIGSGTTGELFF | few | - | TRBV7-2 | 16 | TRBJ2-2
TGTGCCAGCAGTGCCCCCTTGGGGAACACTGAAGCTTTCTTT | CASSAPLGNTEAFF | few | - | TRBV25-1 | 14 | TRBJ1-1
TGTGCCAGCAGCCTCTCCGGGACAGGGGGATTAGAGACCCAGTACTTC | CASSLSGTGGLETQYF | many | TRBD1 | TRBV7-9 | 16 | TRBJ2-5
TGTGCCAGCAGTGCGGAACGAACGTACTTC | CASSAERTYF | many | - | TRBV2 | 10 | TRBJ2-7
TGTGCCAGCAGCCCTGGGGGCAGAGCAGCAACTAATGAAAAACTGTTTTTT | CASSPGGRAATNEKLFF | - | - | TRBV7-2 | 17 | TRBJ1-4
TGTGCTAGCAGCTTCGCGGCTCGGGGGGAGCTGTTTTTT | CASSFAARGELFF | many | - | TRBV7-7 | 13 | TRBJ2-2
TGTGCCACCAGCGACGTGCAGGGAGAACCTAACTATGGCTACACCTTC | CATSDVQGEPNYGYTF | - | - | TRBV24-1 | 16 | TRBJ1-2
TGCAGTGCTGGGGGGACTAGCGGATTCTCCTACGAGCAGTACTTC | CSAGGTSGFSYEQYF | - | TRBD2 | TRBV20-1 | 15 | TRBJ2-7
- | CATSPTPDRASGSCFF | - | - | TRBV15 | 16 | TRBJ2-2
TGTGCCAGCAGTGCTTCTTCGGGACTAGTCTACGAGCAGTACTTC | CASSASSGLVYEQYF | - | TRBD2 | TRBV25-1 | 15 | TRBJ2-7
TGTGCCAGCAGTTATCAGCAGGGCGTGGGCACTGAAGCTTTCTTT | CASSYQQGVGTEAFF | few | - | TRBV11-2 | 15 | TRBJ1-1